This T cell receptor (beta chain) stems from a study of glioma-infiltrating T cells after dendritic cell vaccination. Across the study: Samples are from glioblastoma patients in Phase I and II dendritic cell vaccine trials.

This clone has just one count. TCRB CDR3 was amplified from 2 ug genomic DNA or less. The primer mix had 60 V beta and 13 J beta primers. Using immunoSEQ multiplex PCR, the repertoire was profiled, and TCRdb retains in-frame clones only, with some absent. This table has fewer than 85,000 clones, almost 85% appearing once. All glioblastoma patients lacked an isocitrate dehydrogenase mutation. This CDR3 is built from 20 residues. The junction had 11 bases not matched to a gene; V was cut back by 3 bases and J by 0 bases. The germline V gene encodes CDR1 LNHDA and CDR2 SQIVND (reference sequence). V usage is TRBV19 and J usage is TRBJ2-1, with 13 bases lining up with TRBD2. This TCR was recovered from a human donor with glioblastoma. This specimen consisted of blood, obtained before dendritic cell vaccination. The CDR3 DNA reads TGTGCCAGTAGTATGATCGGGACTAGCGGGACTAGGGGCTCCTACAATGAGCAGTTCTTC. Translating gives CASSMIGTSGTRGSYNEQFF.